The clone carrying this TCR beta chain was counted many times. Its antigen is undetermined. Germline loops: CDR1 DFQATT, CDR2 SNEGSKA (reference sequence). The length of the CDR3 is 15 residues. Trimming stripped 1 base from V and 1 base from J, with 14 bases between. These data come from a study of T cells in Graves' hyperthyroidism and ophthalmopathy. At least 3 on the Clinical Activity Score was recorded for ophthalmopathy patients, who also had NOSPECS grade at least 4 and duration under 3 months. Those patients with uncontrolled infection, other autoimmune disease, pregnancy or lactation were excluded. In making diagnoses, clinical symptoms, serum thyroxine and TRAb, thyroid ultrasound and orbital computed tomography were all used. Study-wide findings and caveats: Separation of ophthalmopathy from stable hyperthyroidism was achieved by a 13 V-J model.

Template material for amplifying TCR beta CDR3 regions consisted of RNA transcripts. Initially, a first-round RT-PCR of the TCR CDR3 employed the HTBI primer set. TCRdb re-called the multiplex PCR reads through MiXCR, storing one row per CDR3 protein. The sample has 350,000 or so distinct CDR3 sequences, approximately 18% seen once; the top ten hold about 14%. This sequence originates from a woman in her 40s with Graves' ophthalmopathy. The sample taken for sequencing was blood. The V and J genes are TRBV20-1 and TRBJ2-7, with D possibly TRBD2 on 5 matching bases. CDR3 coding DNA: TGCAGTGCTAGAGTCTCAGCGGATCCTTCCTACGAGCAGTACTTC. Its protein is CSARVSADPSYEQYF.